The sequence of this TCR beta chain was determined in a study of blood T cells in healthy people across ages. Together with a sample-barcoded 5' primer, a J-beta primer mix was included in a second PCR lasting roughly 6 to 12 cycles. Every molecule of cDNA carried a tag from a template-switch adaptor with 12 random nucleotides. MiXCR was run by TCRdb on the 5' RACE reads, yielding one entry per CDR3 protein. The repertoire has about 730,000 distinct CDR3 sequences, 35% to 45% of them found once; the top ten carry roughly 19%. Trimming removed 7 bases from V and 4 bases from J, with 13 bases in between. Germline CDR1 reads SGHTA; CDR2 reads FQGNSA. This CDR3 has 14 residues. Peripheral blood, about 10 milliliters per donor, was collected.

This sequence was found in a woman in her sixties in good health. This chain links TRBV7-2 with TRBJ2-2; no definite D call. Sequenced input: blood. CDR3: CASTSDPGTGELFF. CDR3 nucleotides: TGTGCCAGCACCTCGGACCCCGGCACCGGGGAGCTGTTTTTT.